The 21 T cell receptor beta chains presented below share a single source sample, sequenced in a study of OX40 agonist ivuxolimab in advanced cancers. The method was the immunoSEQ multiplex PCR assay. Here the immuneACCESS table is served through TCRdb, limited to in-frame sequences with V and J called. Missing clones are a known gap in these copies; in checked studies unresolved V genes cover under half, and the rest lacks a known reason. The table for this sample lists 74,000 or so clones; 85% to 95% of them were counted only once. The biggest ten clones account for around 0.32% of the sample. This sample comprised CD4+ or CD8+ T cells sorted from blood, obtained in a trial of the OX40 agonist ivuxolimab. These receptors were obtained from an adult with an advanced solid tumor such as melanoma, head and neck, liver or kidney cancer.

In its sample, this clone was seen once. V usage is TRBV18 and J usage is TRBJ2-1; 8 bases map to TRBD1. Germline loops: CDR1 KGHSH, CDR2 LQKENI. The CDR3 length is 18 residues. V lost 0 bases and J lost 5; bases outside the gene matches: 12. The CDR3 loop reads CASSPPIGQGLANNEQFF. The CDR3, as DNA: TGTGCCAGCTCACCACCGATTGGACAGGGATTAGCTAACAATGAGCAGTTCTTC.

This clone was recorded only once. The V and J genes are TRBV6-5 and TRBJ1-2; possible D gene TRBD1, 5 bases. Trimming took 2 bases from V and 4 from J, leaving 17 bases between them. Germline-derived CDR1 and CDR2 are MNHEY and SVGAGI. CDR3 length: 16 residues. In DNA, the CDR3 is TGTGCCAGCAGTTACGGACCCCCCGGGGCCGGCTATGGCTACACCTTC. It translates to CASSYGPPGAGYGYTF.

The V gene is TRBV5-6, the J gene TRBJ2-5; D gene unclear. Germline V lookup: CDR1 SGHDT, CDR2 YYEEEE. V dropped 0 bases and J dropped 2 bases, with 8 bases sitting between them. CDR3 length: 14 amino acids. The CDR3 DNA is TGTGCCAGCAGCTTGGGGGCTACACAAGAGACCCAGTACTTC. It translates to CASSLGATQETQYF.

The chain has TRBV21-1 and TRBJ2-7; the listed D gene, TRBD1, was not tested against the DNA. TRBV21-1 has pseudogene status. The CDR3 extends over 12 amino acids. In nucleotides, the CDR3 is TGTGCCAGCAGCACCCCATCCAGGGAGCAGTACTTC. The encoded protein is CASSTPSREQYF.

The chain has TRBV10-3 and TRBJ2-7; D could derive from TRBD1 or TRBD2 (6 bases each). This CDR3 region has 14 residues. V was shortened by 10 bases and J by 1 base, with 17 bases between the two germline ends. Germline V lookup: CDR1 ENHRY, CDR2 SYGVKD. The CDR3 DNA is TGTGCCACTCGTGGGGGGCGGACTTCCTACGAGCAGTACTTC. This sequence encodes CATRGGRTSYEQYF.

To note about this clone: Different DNA sequences within this sample yield the same CDR3. CDR3 in amino acids: CASSVGVAGSYEQYF. DNA of the CDR3: TGTGCCAGCAGCGTAGGGGTGGCGGGTAGCTACGAGCAGTACTTC. The chain carries TRBV9 and TRBJ2-7; D may be TRBD2 (5 bases). The CDR3 is 15 residues long. The germline V gene encodes CDR1 SGDLS and CDR2 YYNGEE. Trimming pared 0 bases from V and 3 bases from J, leaving 13 bases between.

This chain connects TRBV7-9 to TRBJ2-7, with TRBD1 matching 7 bases. The germline V gene encodes CDR1 SEHNR and CDR2 FQNEAQ (reference sequence). Trimming at V came to 5 bases and at J to 5 bases, leaving 6 bases not matched to a gene. The CDR3 length is 13 residues. This CDR3 reads CASSPRTGNEQYF. For the CDR3, the DNA is TGTGCCAGCAGCCCCCGGACAGGCAACGAGCAGTACTTC.

V and J are TRBV21-1 and TRBJ2-7; the table calls TRBD1, which could not be checked here. TRBV21-1 represents a pseudogene. The CDR3 has 16 amino acids. Written as DNA, the CDR3 is TGTGCCAGCAGCAAGAACGGGACAGGGGGGTTTGGCGAGCAGTACTTC. It translates to CASSKNGTGGFGEQYF.

The V gene is TRBV28, the J gene TRBJ2-7; 8 nucleotides line up with TRBD1. Germline-derived CDR1 and CDR2 are MDHEN and SYDVKM. This CDR3 is built from 15 residues. After removal of 6 bases from V and 3 bases from J, the junction contained 10 bases not matched to a gene. The CDR3: CASSPTPGQDYEQYF. The CDR3 DNA reads TGTGCCAGCAGCCCTACCCCGGGACAGGACTACGAGCAGTACTTC. Combining the CDR3 with reference TRBV28 and TRBJ2-7 gives the whole variable domain DVKVTQSSRYLVKRTGEKVFLECVQDMDHENMFWYRQDPGLGLRLIYFSYDVKMKEKGDIPEGYSVSREKKERFSLILESASTNQTSMYLCASSPTPGQDYEQYFGPGTRLTVT.

The V and J genes are TRBV6-5 and TRBJ2-7; D possibly matches TRBD1 or TRBD2 (5 bases each). Germline loops: CDR1 MNHEY, CDR2 SVGAGI. The CDR3 covers 15 residues. Trimming took off 7 bases at V and 3 bases at J, with 19 bases between the two ends. The CDR3 protein is CASTGGLVGGYEQYF. In DNA, the CDR3 is TGTGCCAGCACGGGCGGGTTAGTTGGGGGCTACGAGCAGTACTTC.

The chain couples TRBV5-6 to TRBJ1-5, with a tentative D call TRBD1 (6 bases). Per germline, CDR1 SGHDT and CDR2 YYEEEE. The ends were cut back, 4 bases at V and 0 bases at J, with 11 bases in the middle. This CDR3 spans 15 amino acids. This CDR3 reads CASSVGHHSNQPQHF. CDR3 DNA: TGTGCCAGCAGCGTGGGACACCATAGCAATCAGCCCCAGCATTTT.

This rearrangement joins TRBV7-2 to TRBJ2-1; D uncertain. CDR3 length equals 17 residues. The V end lost 0 bases, the J end lost 2 bases, and 14 bases lay between the germline ends. The germline V gene has CDR1 SGHTA and CDR2 FQGNSA. CDR3 bases: TGTGCCAGCAGCTTAGCGCCTCTTGTGGCAACCTACAATGAGCAGTTCTTC. Translation gives CASSLAPLVATYNEQFF.

This clone was picked up a small number of times. The chain couples TRBV29-1 to TRBJ1-1, with 8 nucleotides matching TRBD1. Looked up from germline, CDR1 is SQVTM and CDR2 is ANQGSEA. The length of the CDR3 is 13 residues. After removal of 7 bases from V and 4 bases from J, the junction contained 8 bases not matched to a gene. The CDR3: CSGRTGLGTEAFF. The CDR3, as DNA: TGCAGCGGAAGGACAGGGTTGGGCACTGAAGCTTTCTTT.

The V gene is TRBV7-8, the J gene TRBJ1-1; 10 bases map to TRBD1. Germline values: CDR1 SGHVS, CDR2 FQNEAQ. J was trimmed by 4 bases and V by 1 base; bases with no gene match: 3. The length of the CDR3 is 15 residues. CDR3 DNA: TGTGCCAGCAGCTTAGTTGGGACAGGGGTCACTGAAGCTTTCTTT. This encodes CASSLVGTGVTEAFF.

Here the CDR3 reads CASSLDRRGRTEAFF. The CDR3 DNA follows: TGTGCCAGCAGTCTTGACAGGCGCGGGAGGACTGAAGCTTTCTTT. The chain links TRBV28 to TRBJ1-1; TRBD1 is a possible D gene (6 bases). V dropped 5 bases and J dropped 5 bases, with 18 bases sitting between them. Germline assignment: CDR1 MDHEN and CDR2 SYDVKM. This CDR3 region has 15 residues.

DNA of the CDR3: TGTGCCAGTAGTAAAGAACTCCTCACAGATACGCAGTATTTT. The encoded protein is CASSKELLTDTQYF. The chain couples TRBV19 to TRBJ2-3, with D uncertain. The CDR3 has 14 residues. V lost 4 bases and J lost 2, with 10 bases in between. In germline, CDR1 is LNHDA, CDR2 SQIVND (reference sequence).

As to this clone: Sequence at one end of the junction differs from germline and may be a read error. The chain recombines TRBV25-1 with TRBJ1-2, with D hard to call. This CDR3 is 11 amino acids long. Germline CDR1 reads MGHDK; CDR2 reads SYGVNS. The CDR3 loop is CASSQYYGYTF. CDR3 DNA sequence: TGTGCCAGCAGTCAATACTATGGCTACACCTTC.

The chain employs TRBV9 and TRBJ1-6, with D uncertain. The length of the CDR3 is 15 residues. With 0 bases removed from V and 7 bases from J, the gap between germline ends came to 11 bases. Germline V gene lookup returns CDR1 SGDLS and CDR2 YYNGEE. The chain's CDR3 is CASSVAGLGNSPLHF. The CDR3, as DNA: TGTGCCAGCAGCGTAGCAGGTTTGGGGAATTCACCCCTCCACTTT.

This clone was detected once. The V and J genes are TRBV28 and TRBJ2-1, with D uncertain. Germline lookup yields CDR1 MDHEN and CDR2 SYDVKM. The length of the CDR3 is 11 residues. V lost 1 base, J lost 8 bases, and 3 bases lay in between. For the CDR3, the DNA is TGTGCCAGCAGTTTATATGATGAGCAGTTCTTC. Amino acids: CASSLYDEQFF. The full variable domain, with the rest looked up from reference TRBV28 and TRBJ2-1, is DVKVTQSSRYLVKRTGEKVFLECVQDMDHENMFWYRQDPGLGLRLIYFSYDVKMKEKGDIPEGYSVSREKKERFSLILESASTNQTSMYLCASSLYDEQFFGPGTRLTVL.

This clone has more than one count but fewer than ten. This rearrangement joins TRBV20-1 to TRBJ1-1, with D hard to call. The CDR3 extends over 11 amino acids. CDR1 is DFQATT and CDR2 is SNEGSKA in the germline V gene (reference sequence). Trimming took off 6 bases at V and 5 bases at J, with 10 bases between the two ends. CDR3 nucleotides: TGCAGTGCCAGCGGCGGGACTGAAGCTTTCTTT. Amino acids: CSASGGTEAFF.

With regard to this clone: One end of the junction fails to match germline, which may point to a read error. This chain connects TRBV9 to TRBJ2-2, with D perhaps being TRBD1 or TRBD2 (5 bases each). CDR3 size: 13 residues. The germline CDR1 and CDR2 sequences are SGDLS and YYNGEE. The CDR3 DNA sequence: TGTGCCAGTATGACAGTGAACACCGGGGAGCCGTTTTTT. Encoded protein: CASMTVNTGEPFF.